The source of this TCR beta chain is a study of shared clonotypes between healthy human individuals. Study summary: Three plates each covered CD4 naive and memory; CD8 naive two, CD8 memory one. Study findings and constraints: Measured sharing among donors was expected to vary with sequencing depth. It was observed that roughly 5.4% of naive CD4 clonotypes were shared across several donors. The study drew on few donors, limiting represented genetic and exposure-history diversity.

Using immunoSEQ multiplex PCR, the repertoire was profiled, and TCRdb retains in-frame clones only, with some absent. Seen here are approximately 2,300,000 clones, roughly 90% observed once, and the top ten hold around 0.35%. Concerning this clone itself: Antigen: not known.

Trimming shortened V by 4 bases and J by 9 bases, and 13 bases separated the two germline ends. CDR3 length: 13 residues. Germline lookup yields CDR1 SGHRS and CDR2 YFSETQ. The specimen sequenced was naive CD4+ T cells from PBMCs. Subset of the sample: CD45RA+ positively selected. The rearrangement joins TRBV5-1 to TRBJ2-2; D is undetermined. The TCR comes from a man aged 18 to 30 in good health. Some clones in this sample may be carry-over from other donors' samples. The CDR3 DNA reads as TGCGCCAGCAGCGGCACAGAAGAGCGGGAGCTGTTTTTT. It specifies CASSGTEERELFF.